One T cell receptor beta chain is described in this entry. Its antigen remains unidentified. The data originate from a study of vaccination and CD4 T cells after COVID-19. Documented treatment: approximately nine-day PBMC culture with coronavirus spike peptide pools or control peptides (ViraFEST assay). Cultured CD4+ T cell DNA was sequenced using the Oncomine TCR Beta short-read assay. TCRdb processed the PCR reads anew with MiXCR; each CDR3 protein has one entry. The sample consists of roughly 23,000 distinct CDR3 sequences, under 45% of them appearing once. CDR3 length: 19 amino acids. V was pared by 7 bases and J by 4 bases, with 19 bases of the junction left unmatched.

The source is a human donor who received a COVID-19 vaccine. The J gene is TRBJ2-2, the V gene TRBV12-3 or TRBV12-4; 9 bases fit TRBD2. Source: CD4+ T cells from blood, cultured in vitro, taken before SARS-CoV-2 vaccination. The CDR3 coding sequence is TGTGCCAGCATCAACCGGGGACTAGCACCCCAGCGAGGCACCGGGGAGCTGTTTTTT. This translates into CASINRGLAPQRGTGELFF.